This is a list of T cell receptor beta chains from one sample in a study of identical twins. TCRdb called the 5' RACE reads again in MiXCR, with one record for every CDR3 protein. Among 420,000 or so distinct CDR3 sequences, about 18% were seen once, and the ten largest hold less than 15%. The sequenced sample consisted of naive T cells sorted from blood. The receptors shown here come from a man aged 45-65 years in good health. CDR3s include the opening cysteine and the closing phenylalanine or tryptophan. D genes are given only for firm matches. Expanded clones are given a class, and other clones once, few, many or no size at all.

v_gene: TRBV7-2
d_gene: -
j_gene: TRBJ2-1
abundance: few
CDR3nt: TGTGCCAGCAGCCCCCGAAACCCTAACTACAATGAGCAGTTCTTC
CDR3aa: CASSPRNPNYNEQFF

v_gene: TRBV29-1
d_gene: -
j_gene: TRBJ1-4
abundance: many
CDR3nt: TGCAGCGTTTCGCAAGCAACTAATGAAAAACTGTTTTTT
CDR3aa: CSVSQATNEKLFF

v_gene: TRBV5-4
d_gene: -
j_gene: TRBJ2-5
abundance: many
CDR3nt: TGTGCCAGCAGCCCGGGTACGAACCAAGAGACCCAGTACTTC
CDR3aa: CASSPGTNQETQYF

v_gene: TRBV12-3/TRBV12-4
d_gene: -
j_gene: TRBJ2-7
abundance: -
CDR3nt: TGTGCCAGCAGTTCCCGTTCAGGGCTCTCTTCCGACGAGCAGTACTTC
CDR3aa: CASSSRSGLSSDEQYF

v_gene: TRBV5-1
d_gene: TRBD1
j_gene: TRBJ2-7
abundance: few
CDR3nt: TGCGCCAGCAGCTTGGACCCAGGGGGTTCGGCCTACGAGCAGTACTTC
CDR3aa: CASSLDPGGSAYEQYF

v_gene: TRBV19
d_gene: -
j_gene: TRBJ2-3
abundance: -
CDR3nt: TGTGCCAGTAGTAGGGCAGTGAGCACAGATACGCAGTATTTT
CDR3aa: CASSRAVSTDTQYF

v_gene: TRBV5-4
d_gene: TRBD2
j_gene: TRBJ2-3
abundance: few
CDR3nt: TGTGCCAGCAGCTTGAGGCGGGAGTCTAGCACAGATACGCAGTATTTT
CDR3aa: CASSLRRESSTDTQYF

v_gene: TRBV6-1
d_gene: -
j_gene: TRBJ2-7
abundance: many
CDR3nt: TGTGCCAGCCGGGCCTTTGAGGGGGCCTACGAGCAGTACTTC
CDR3aa: CASRAFEGAYEQYF

v_gene: TRBV11-2
d_gene: -
j_gene: TRBJ1-1
abundance: few
CDR3nt: TGTGCCAGCAGACGACAGGTGAACACTGAAGCTTTCTTT
CDR3aa: CASRRQVNTEAFF

v_gene: TRBV7-9
d_gene: -
j_gene: TRBJ2-3
abundance: -
CDR3nt: TGTGCCAGCAGCCATGTTCGTGGTCGGGGCACAGATACGCAGTATTTT
CDR3aa: CASSHVRGRGTDTQYF

v_gene: TRBV5-1
d_gene: -
j_gene: TRBJ1-2
abundance: -
CDR3nt: TGCGCCAGCAGCTTGGAACCGACGGGTGGCTACACCTTC
CDR3aa: CASSLEPTGGYTF

v_gene: TRBV20-1
d_gene: -
j_gene: TRBJ1-5
abundance: -
CDR3nt: TGCAGTGCTAATCTCGGGGTTAATCAGCCCCAGCATTTT
CDR3aa: CSANLGVNQPQHF

v_gene: TRBV12-5
d_gene: -
j_gene: TRBJ1-1
abundance: many
CDR3nt: TGTGCTAGTGGTTTGTCGGCCAACACTGAAGCTTTCTTT
CDR3aa: CASGLSANTEAFF

v_gene: TRBV29-1
d_gene: TRBD2
j_gene: TRBJ2-1
abundance: many
CDR3nt: TGCAGCGTTGACGGACTAGCGCTTTACAATGAGCAGTTCTTC
CDR3aa: CSVDGLALYNEQFF

v_gene: TRBV12-3/TRBV12-4
d_gene: -
j_gene: TRBJ1-3
abundance: many
CDR3nt: TGTGCCAGCAGTTTAGGACAGACTGGAAACACCATATATTTT
CDR3aa: CASSLGQTGNTIYF